The next 32 T cell receptor beta chains were all read from a single sample in a study of blood T cell repertoires in COVID-19. The method was immunoSEQ multiplex PCR; TCRdb's version includes in-frame clones alone and lacks a portion of them. Among about 140,000 clones listed, around 82% were seen once. The material sequenced was peripheral blood. Receptors were obtained from a woman aged 50 to 60 with acute or convalescent COVID-19.

The J gene is TRBJ2-2, the V gene TRBV18, with a possible D match to TRBD2 (6 bases). V was shortened by 2 bases and J by 6 bases, with 16 bases between the two germline ends. The CDR3 totals 16 residues. The germline V gene has CDR1 KGHSH and CDR2 LQKENI. As DNA, the CDR3 is TGTGCCAGCTCACCATACCGGGACCCGGGGGCCGGGGAGCTGTTTTTT. This sequence encodes CASSPYRDPGAGELFF. The full variable domain, completed using reference TRBV18 and TRBJ2-2, is NAGVMQNPRHLVRRRGQEARLRCSPMKGHSHVYWYRQLPEEGLKFMVYLQKENIIDESGMPKERFSAEFPKEGPSILRIQQVVRGDSAAYFCASSPYRDPGAGELFFGEGSRLTVL.

V gene TRBV5-8 combines with J gene TRBJ2-3; 11 nucleotides agree with TRBD1. The junction had 9 bases not matched to a gene; V was cut back by 4 bases and J by 5 bases. This CDR3 region has 16 residues. The germline V gene has CDR1 SGHTS and CDR2 YDEGEE. The CDR3 DNA sequence: TGTGCCAGCAGCCCGGGACAGGGGGGTGAGGTAGATACGCAGTATTTT. This gives the protein CASSPGQGGEVDTQYF.

The DNA of the CDR3 is TGTGCCAGCAGCTTATCCGGACAGCTTAATCAGCCCCAGCATTTT. Its protein product is CASSLSGQLNQPQHF. The V call is TRBV7-2, the J call TRBJ1-5, with D possibly TRBD1 on 6 matching bases. V lost 2 bases to trimming and J lost 4 bases, with 12 bases between them. The germline gives CDR1 SGHTA, CDR2 FQGNSA. CDR3 length: 15 amino acids.

CDR3 in DNA: TGTGCCAGCAGTCGAGGGACTGGTGAAAAACTGTTTTTT. Amino acids: CASSRGTGEKLFF. V and J are TRBV6-6 and TRBJ1-4, with D tentatively TRBD1 (5 bases). This CDR3 contains 13 residues. Trimming took 5 bases from V and 7 from J, leaving 11 bases between them. CDR1 and CDR2 from the germline V gene are MNHNY and SVGAGI (reference sequence).

In DNA form, the CDR3 reads TGTGCCAGCAGCCAAACTGGGGGCGGGCAGCCCCAGCATTTT. It is translated as CASSQTGGGQPQHF. J is TRBJ1-5 and V is TRBV4-2; tentatively, D is TRBD1 (6 bases). The V end was cut by 2 bases, the J end by 7 bases, with 12 bases between. The CDR3 length is 14 residues. Germline V gene sequence: CDR1 LGHNA, CDR2 YNFKEQ.

This clone came up a few times. The chain links TRBV7-2 to TRBJ1-6; TRBD1 agrees at 9 bases. CDR3 length equals 14 residues. The V gene's germline CDR1 is SGHTA and CDR2 FQGNSA. The J segment lost 7 bases and the V segment lost 4 bases, leaving 2 bases of the junction unmatched. The CDR3 reads CASSSTGGNSPLHF. The CDR3 nucleotides are TGTGCCAGCAGCTCGACAGGGGGAAATTCACCCCTCCACTTT.

This clone was recorded a few times. The rearrangement uses TRBV7-2 and TRBJ2-7; 8 nucleotides match TRBD1. The V gene's germline CDR1 is SGHTA and CDR2 FQGNSA. This CDR3 is 15 amino acids long. V gave up 0 bases and J gave up 2 bases; unmatched junction bases: 3. The CDR3 nucleotides read TGTGCCAGCAGCTTAGCAGGGACAGGCCCCTACGAGCAGTACTTC. It translates to CASSLAGTGPYEQYF.

V and J are TRBV4-3 and TRBJ2-2, with 8 bases lining up with TRBD1. V lost 1 base to trimming and J lost 7 bases; unmatched junction nucleotides: 11. This CDR3 spans 17 amino acids. The germline V gene has CDR1 LGHNA and CDR2 YSLEER. The CDR3 here is CASSQVQTRGLNGELFF. Here the CDR3 DNA reads TGCGCCAGCAGCCAAGTTCAGACCAGGGGGCTTAACGGGGAGCTGTTTTTT.

The chain recombines TRBV4-3 with TRBJ2-5, with D tentatively TRBD1 (5 bases). CDR1 and CDR2 from the germline V gene are LGHNA and YSLEER. The CDR3 covers 14 residues. The V gene lost 0 bases and the J gene lost 4 bases, with 9 bases spanning the gap. This CDR3 reads CASSQDKGRETQYF. The CDR3, as DNA: TGCGCCAGCAGCCAAGACAAGGGGCGAGAGACCCAGTACTTC.

The V and J genes are TRBV19 and TRBJ1-3; D remains unclear. This CDR3 is built from 14 residues. Germline CDR1 and CDR2: LNHDA and SQIVND (reference sequence). V lost 3 bases and J lost 4, with 10 bases in between. CDR3 coding DNA: TGTGCCAGTAGTATTCGGCGGTCGGGAAACACCATATATTTT. It yields the protein CASSIRRSGNTIYF.

Only a few counts were recorded for this clone. The genes are TRBV18 and TRBJ2-4; a possible D gene is TRBD1 (6 bases). The CDR3 length is 15 residues. Deletions cut 2 bases from V and 3 bases from J, with 11 bases between. The germline CDR1 and CDR2 sequences are KGHSH and LQKENI. As DNA, the CDR3 is TGTGCCAGCTCACCAGGGGGACAAGTCAAAAACATTCAGTACTTC. Translated, it gives CASSPGGQVKNIQYF.

This clone was seen once. The V gene is TRBV9, the J gene TRBJ2-3; D is perhaps TRBD2 (7 bases). This CDR3 is built from 16 residues. The V end lost 6 bases, the J end lost 3 bases, and 20 bases lay between the germline ends. Germline CDR1 is SGDLS and CDR2 is YYNGEE. The CDR3 DNA sequence: TGTGCCAGCACCCTAGGGGGAGGGCAGGGAACAGATACGCAGTATTTT. Translating gives CASTLGGGQGTDTQYF.

The chain has TRBV9 and TRBJ2-7; the match to TRBD1 covers 7 bases. The CDR3 runs 14 residues. The germline gives CDR1 SGDLS, CDR2 YYNGEE. With 2 bases clipped from V and 1 base from J, the junction kept 3 bases outside the gene matches. CDR3 DNA: TGTGCCAGCAGCGTCCAGGGGGAGTCCTACGAGCAGTACTTC. Protein: CASSVQGESYEQYF.

The chain has TRBV12-3 or TRBV12-4 and TRBJ1-1; D ambiguous. V lost 5 bases to trimming and J lost 4 bases, with 8 bases between them. This CDR3 spans 12 amino acids. The CDR3 region has the DNA TGTGCCAGCAGTATCGGTGTCACTGAAGCTTTCTTT. Encoded protein: CASSIGVTEAFF.

The chain recombines TRBV4-3 with TRBJ2-3, with D unresolved. The CDR3 loop spans 14 amino acids. Germline CDR1 is LGHNA and CDR2 is YSLEER. V was shortened by 1 base and J by 2 bases, with 7 bases between the two germline ends. CDR3 DNA: TGCGCCAGCAGCCAAGGACACCCCACAGATACGCAGTATTTT. Protein sequence: CASSQGHPTDTQYF.

A few counts support this clone. The chain links TRBV7-8 to TRBJ2-7, with 12 bases that match TRBD1. Germline trimming cut 3 bases from V and 4 bases from J; bases unmatched to any gene: 19. Germline loops: CDR1 SGHVS, CDR2 FQNEAQ. The CDR3 length is 20 residues. As DNA, the CDR3 is TGTGCCAGCAGCTTCCGGACGAGGGGCGTGACGGGACAGGGGGCTTACGAGCAGTACTTC. Translation gives CASSFRTRGVTGQGAYEQYF.

The chain employs TRBV7-2 and TRBJ1-2; D unresolved. V was pared by 1 base and J by 8 bases, with 14 bases between. This CDR3 comprises 14 residues. Germline assignment: CDR1 SGHTA and CDR2 FQGNSA. In nucleotides, the CDR3 is TGTGCCAGCAGCTTAGATCCGAACCCGGGGGGCTACACCTTC. Translation gives CASSLDPNPGGYTF. The full variable domain, completed using reference TRBV7-2 and TRBJ1-2, is GAGVSQSPSNKVTEKGKDVELRCDPISGHTALYWYRQSLGQGLEFLIYFQGNSAPDKSGLPSDRFSAERTGGSVSTLTIQRTQQEDSAVYLCASSLDPNPGGYTFGSGTRLTVV.

The chain links TRBV20-1 to TRBJ1-1, with 12 bases identical to TRBD1. The germline gives CDR1 DFQATT, CDR2 SNEGSKA (reference sequence). The CDR3 consists of 14 residues. The ends lost 3 bases at V and 6 bases at J; junction bases unmatched: 5. The CDR3 nucleotides are TGCAGTGCTAGTATGGGACAGGGGGCCGCTGAAGCTTTCTTT. Translating gives CSASMGQGAAEAFF.

The CDR3 reads CASSPQTGRGTEAFF. In DNA form, the CDR3 reads TGCGCCAGCAGCCCGCAAACAGGGCGAGGAACTGAAGCTTTCTTT. The J gene is TRBJ1-1, the V gene TRBV5-1; TRBD1 is a possible D gene (6 bases). Germline V lookup: CDR1 SGHRS, CDR2 YFSETQ. The CDR3 consists of 15 residues. Trimming removed 4 bases at V and 5 bases at J, with 18 bases between.

The V gene is TRBV3-1 (or the pseudogene TRBV3-2), the J gene TRBJ2-3; D not resolved. V gave up 4 bases and J gave up 6 bases, with 17 bases separating them. This CDR3 is built from 15 residues. The germline V gene encodes CDR1 LGHDT and CDR2 YNNKEL (reference sequence). CDR3 nucleotide sequence: TGTGCCAGCAGCCCTGGCGGCCTTCCCCCCGATACGCAGTATTTT. It translates to CASSPGGLPPDTQYF.

The V and J genes are TRBV6-2 or TRBV6-3 and TRBJ1-6; D not certain. Germline-derived CDR1 and CDR2 are MNHEY and SVGEGT. Trimming took 2 bases from V and 4 from J, leaving 12 bases between them. CDR3 length: 16 amino acids. CDR3 sequence reads: CASSYPRARYNSPLHF. CDR3 DNA sequence: TGTGCCAGCAGTTACCCCCGAGCTCGATATAATTCACCCCTCCACTTT.

The chain couples TRBV30 to TRBJ1-3, with a possible D match to TRBD1 (6 bases). Looked up from germline, CDR1 is GTSNPN and CDR2 is SVGIG (reference sequence). This CDR3 is 12 amino acids long. The germline V and J ends were trimmed by 4 bases and 4 bases, with 8 bases remaining between them. The DNA of the CDR3 is TGTGCCTGGACGACAGGAGGAAACACCATATATTTT. Its translation: CAWTTGGNTIYF.

The chain joins TRBV6-5 to TRBJ2-7, with no clear D. The V and J ends lost 6 bases and 3 bases respectively, with 18 bases between them. The V gene's germline CDR1 is MNHEY and CDR2 SVGAGI. The CDR3 length is 15 residues. CDR3 DNA sequence: TGTGCCAGCAGATCGCAGGTATTATCCGGCTACGAGCAGTACTTC. Its translation is CASRSQVLSGYEQYF.

The rearrangement joins TRBV27 to TRBJ2-7; 11 bases match TRBD1. The CDR3 covers 18 residues. Germline trimming cut 0 bases from V and 4 bases from J; bases unmatched to any gene: 11. CDR1 and CDR2 from the germline V gene are MNHEY and SMNVEV (reference sequence). CDR3 coding DNA: TGTGCCAGCAGTTTATCACTTCCTAGGACAGGGGGCTCTTACGAGCAGTACTTC. Translating it yields CASSLSLPRTGGSYEQYF.

The J gene is TRBJ1-2, the V gene TRBV5-1, with 8 positions matching TRBD1. Germline V gene data show CDR1 as SGHRS and CDR2 as YFSETQ. The V gene end was trimmed by 2 bases and the J gene end by 1 base; junction bases not matched to a gene: 7. The CDR3 contains 16 residues. CDR3 region: CASSFPGGSNNYGYTF. CDR3 nucleotides: TGCGCCAGCAGCTTCCCAGGGGGCTCGAATAACTATGGCTACACCTTC.

This chain connects TRBV3-1 (or the pseudogene TRBV3-2) to TRBJ2-1, with a possible D match to TRBD2 (5 bases). The length of the CDR3 is 16 residues. V was cut by 0 bases and J by 3 bases, with 12 bases left in between. Germline CDR1 LGHDT, CDR2 YNNKEL (reference sequence). The CDR3 reads CASSQDEGGVYNEQFF. As DNA, the CDR3 is TGTGCCAGCAGCCAAGACGAGGGTGGGGTCTACAATGAGCAGTTCTTC.

The chain employs TRBV5-1 and TRBJ2-2; 10 bases line up with TRBD2. The ends lost 4 bases at V and 3 bases at J; junction bases unmatched: 3. The length of the CDR3 is 15 residues. Germline lookup yields CDR1 SGHRS and CDR2 YFSETQ. The CDR3 loop is CASSVAGGYTGELFF. CDR3 in DNA: TGCGCCAGCAGCGTAGCGGGGGGATACACCGGGGAGCTGTTTTTT.

This chain connects TRBV18 to TRBJ1-3; D call uncertain. Trimming shortened V by 0 bases and J by 0 bases, and 9 bases separated the two germline ends. This CDR3 spans 16 amino acids. CDR1 is KGHSH, CDR2 LQKENI, per germline. CDR3 nucleotides: TGTGCCAGCTCACCACCGTCTTACAGCTCTGGAAACACCATATATTTT. It translates to CASSPPSYSSGNTIYF. The whole variable domain, remainder taken from reference TRBV18 and TRBJ1-3, is NAGVMQNPRHLVRRRGQEARLRCSPMKGHSHVYWYRQLPEEGLKFMVYLQKENIIDESGMPKERFSAEFPKEGPSILRIQQVVRGDSAAYFCASSPPSYSSGNTIYFGEGSWLTVV.

V usage is TRBV19 and J usage is TRBJ1-4; TRBD1 matches 7 bases. This CDR3 contains 16 residues. Germline loops: CDR1 LNHDA, CDR2 SQIVND (reference sequence). V dropped 3 bases and J dropped 4; count of bases not matched to a gene: 8. CDR3 nucleotides: TGTGCCAGTAGTATTAACGTCGGACAGGTTAATGAAAAACTGTTTTTT. This sequence encodes CASSINVGQVNEKLFF.

This sequence joins TRBV12-3 or TRBV12-4 and TRBJ1-1; tentatively, D is TRBD1 (5 bases). V dropped 6 bases and J dropped 7 bases, with 12 bases sitting between them. The CDR3 loop spans 12 amino acids. The CDR3, as DNA: TGTGCCAGCAGAGAACAGGACCTTGAAGCTTTCTTT. Its protein is CASREQDLEAFF.

This clone was seen a handful of times. V and J are TRBV27 and TRBJ1-2; D is undetermined. The CDR3 consists of 13 residues. Germline values: CDR1 MNHEY, CDR2 SMNVEV (reference sequence). V was shortened by 5 bases and J by 6 bases, with 13 bases between the two germline ends. This CDR3 reads CASSLGGQDGYTF. The DNA for the CDR3 is TGTGCCAGCAGTCTCGGAGGTCAAGATGGCTACACCTTC.

The chain has TRBV7-3 and TRBJ2-4; a weak D match, TRBD1 (6 bases). Germline V gives CDR1 SGHTA, CDR2 FQGTGA. This CDR3 has 18 amino acids. Trimming shortened V by 5 bases and J by 1 base, and 21 bases separated the two germline ends. CDR3 sequence reads: CASSLYGGAGMAKNIQYF. Here the CDR3 DNA reads TGTGCCAGCAGCCTCTATGGGGGCGCCGGGATGGCCAAAAACATTCAGTACTTC.